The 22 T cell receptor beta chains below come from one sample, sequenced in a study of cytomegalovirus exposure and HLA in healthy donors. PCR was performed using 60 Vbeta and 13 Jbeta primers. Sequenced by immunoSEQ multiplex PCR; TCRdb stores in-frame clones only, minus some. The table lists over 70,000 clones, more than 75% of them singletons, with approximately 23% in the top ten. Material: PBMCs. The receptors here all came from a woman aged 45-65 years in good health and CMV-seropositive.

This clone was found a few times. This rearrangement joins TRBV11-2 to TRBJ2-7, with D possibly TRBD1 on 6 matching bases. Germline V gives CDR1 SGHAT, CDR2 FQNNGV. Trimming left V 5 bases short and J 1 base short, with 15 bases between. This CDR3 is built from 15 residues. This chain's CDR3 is CASSPRQVSSYEQYF. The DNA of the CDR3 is TGTGCCAGCAGCCCTAGACAGGTTTCATCCTACGAGCAGTACTTC.

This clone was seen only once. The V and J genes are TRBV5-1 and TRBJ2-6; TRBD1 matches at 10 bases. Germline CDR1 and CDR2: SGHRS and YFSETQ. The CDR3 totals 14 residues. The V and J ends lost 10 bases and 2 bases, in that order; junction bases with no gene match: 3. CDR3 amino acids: CAWGTGAGANVLTF. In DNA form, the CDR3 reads TGCGCCTGGGGGACAGGGGCTGGGGCCAACGTCCTGACTTTC.

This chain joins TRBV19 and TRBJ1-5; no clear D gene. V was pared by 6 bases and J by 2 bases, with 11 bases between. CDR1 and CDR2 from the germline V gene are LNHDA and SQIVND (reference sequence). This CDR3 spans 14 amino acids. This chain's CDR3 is CASSHEQGNQPQHF. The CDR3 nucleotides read TGTGCCAGTAGCCATGAGCAGGGCAATCAGCCCCAGCATTTT.

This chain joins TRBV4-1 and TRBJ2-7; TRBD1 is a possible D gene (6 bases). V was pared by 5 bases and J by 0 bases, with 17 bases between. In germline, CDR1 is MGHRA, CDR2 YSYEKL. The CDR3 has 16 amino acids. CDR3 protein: CASSDDGTPFSYEQYF. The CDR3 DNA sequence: TGCGCCAGCAGCGACGACGGGACACCATTCTCCTACGAGCAGTACTTC.

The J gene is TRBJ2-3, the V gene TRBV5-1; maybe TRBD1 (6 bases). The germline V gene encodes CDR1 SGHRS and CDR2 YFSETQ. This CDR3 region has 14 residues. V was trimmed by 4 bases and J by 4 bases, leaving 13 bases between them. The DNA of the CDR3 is TGCGCCAGCAGCGCAACAGGGTATCCAGATACGCAGTATTTT. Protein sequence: CASSATGYPDTQYF.

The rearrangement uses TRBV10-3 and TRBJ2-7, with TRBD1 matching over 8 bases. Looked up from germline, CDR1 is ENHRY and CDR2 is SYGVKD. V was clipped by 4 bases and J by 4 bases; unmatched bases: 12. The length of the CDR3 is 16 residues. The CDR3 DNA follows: TGTGCCATCAGTGCACCTTCAAGGACAGGGAATTACGAGCAGTACTTC. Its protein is CAISAPSRTGNYEQYF.

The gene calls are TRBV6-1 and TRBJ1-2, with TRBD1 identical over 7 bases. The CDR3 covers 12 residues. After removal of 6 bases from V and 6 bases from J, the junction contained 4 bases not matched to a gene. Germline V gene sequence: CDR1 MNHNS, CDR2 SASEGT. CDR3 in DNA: TGTGCCAGCAGGAGGGGGCCGGATGGCTACACCTTC. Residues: CASRRGPDGYTF.

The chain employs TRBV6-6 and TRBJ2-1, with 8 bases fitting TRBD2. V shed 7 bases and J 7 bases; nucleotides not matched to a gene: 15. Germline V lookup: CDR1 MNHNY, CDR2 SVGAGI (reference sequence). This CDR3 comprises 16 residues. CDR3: CASTRSGGAGENEQFF. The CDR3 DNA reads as TGTGCCAGCACCCGCTCGGGGGGGGCCGGGGAAAATGAGCAGTTCTTC.

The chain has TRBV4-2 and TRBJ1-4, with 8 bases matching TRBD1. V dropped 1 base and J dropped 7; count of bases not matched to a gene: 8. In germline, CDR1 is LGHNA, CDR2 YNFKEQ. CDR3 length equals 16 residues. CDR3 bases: TGTGCCAGCAGCCAAGGGACGACAGGGGATTTTGAAAAACTGTTTTTT. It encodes CASSQGTTGDFEKLFF.

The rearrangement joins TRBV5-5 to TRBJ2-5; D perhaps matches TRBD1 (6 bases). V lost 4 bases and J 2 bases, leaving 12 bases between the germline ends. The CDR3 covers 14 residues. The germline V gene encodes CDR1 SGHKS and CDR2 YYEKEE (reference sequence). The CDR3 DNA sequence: TGTGCCAGCAGCCCATGGACAGTTCAAGAGACCCAGTACTTC. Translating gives CASSPWTVQETQYF.

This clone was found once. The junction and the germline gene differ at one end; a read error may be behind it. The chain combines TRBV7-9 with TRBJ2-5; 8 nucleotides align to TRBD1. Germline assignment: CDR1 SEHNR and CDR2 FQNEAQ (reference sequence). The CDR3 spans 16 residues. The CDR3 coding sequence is TGTTCCAGCAGCTGGACTGGTACAGGGGGGAGCGAGACCCAGTACTTC. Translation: CSSSWTGTGGSETQYF.

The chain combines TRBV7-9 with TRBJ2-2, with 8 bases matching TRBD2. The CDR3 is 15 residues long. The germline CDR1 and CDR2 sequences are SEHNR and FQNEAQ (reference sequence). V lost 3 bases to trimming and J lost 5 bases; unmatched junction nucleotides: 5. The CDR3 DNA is TGTGCCAGCAGCTTCGGGACTAGGGGAACCGGGGAGCTGTTTTTT. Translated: CASSFGTRGTGELFF.

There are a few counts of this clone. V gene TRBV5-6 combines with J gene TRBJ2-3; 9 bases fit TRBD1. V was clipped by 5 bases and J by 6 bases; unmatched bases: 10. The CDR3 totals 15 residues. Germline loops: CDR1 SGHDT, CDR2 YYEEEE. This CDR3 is CASRGPGQGQDTQYF. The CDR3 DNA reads TGTGCCAGCAGGGGACCGGGACAGGGACAGGATACGCAGTATTTT.

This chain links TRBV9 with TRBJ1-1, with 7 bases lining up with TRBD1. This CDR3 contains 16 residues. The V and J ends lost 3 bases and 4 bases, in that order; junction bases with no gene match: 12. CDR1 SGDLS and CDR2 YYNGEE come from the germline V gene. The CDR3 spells CASSERQGGLGTEAFF. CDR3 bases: TGTGCCAGCAGCGAGAGACAGGGTGGGTTGGGCACTGAAGCTTTCTTT. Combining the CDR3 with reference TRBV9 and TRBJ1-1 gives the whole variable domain DSGVTQTPKHLITATGQRVTLRCSPRSGDLSVYWYQQSLDQGLQFLIQYYNGEERAKGNILERFSAQQFPDLHSELNLSSLELGDSALYFCASSERQGGLGTEAFFGQGTRLTVV.

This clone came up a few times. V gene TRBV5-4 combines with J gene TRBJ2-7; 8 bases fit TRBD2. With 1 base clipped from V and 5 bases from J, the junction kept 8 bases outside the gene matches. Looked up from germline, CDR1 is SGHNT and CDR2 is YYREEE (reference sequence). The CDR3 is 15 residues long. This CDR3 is CASSLTGGPFHEQYV. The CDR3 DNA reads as TGTGCCAGCAGCTTGACGGGAGGGCCTTTCCACGAGCAGTACGTC.

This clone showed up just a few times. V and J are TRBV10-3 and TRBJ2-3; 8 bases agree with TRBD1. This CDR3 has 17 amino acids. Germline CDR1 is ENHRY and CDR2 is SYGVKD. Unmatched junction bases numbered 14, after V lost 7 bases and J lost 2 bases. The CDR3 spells CAIKTDRGVFNTDTQYF. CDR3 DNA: TGTGCCATCAAGACCGACAGGGGTGTTTTTAACACAGATACGCAGTATTTT.

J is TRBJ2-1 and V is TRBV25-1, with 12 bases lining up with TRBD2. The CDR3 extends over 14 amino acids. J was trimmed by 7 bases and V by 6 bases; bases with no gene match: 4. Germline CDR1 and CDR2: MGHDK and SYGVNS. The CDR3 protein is CASRTSGGRNEQFF. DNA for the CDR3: TGTGCCAGCAGGACTAGCGGGGGTCGGAATGAGCAGTTCTTC.

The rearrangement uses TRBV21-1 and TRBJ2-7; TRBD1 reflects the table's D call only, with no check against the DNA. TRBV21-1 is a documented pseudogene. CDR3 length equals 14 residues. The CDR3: CASRGGQGADEQYV. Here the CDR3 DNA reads TGTGCCAGCAGGGGGGGACAGGGGGCCGACGAGCAGTACGTC.

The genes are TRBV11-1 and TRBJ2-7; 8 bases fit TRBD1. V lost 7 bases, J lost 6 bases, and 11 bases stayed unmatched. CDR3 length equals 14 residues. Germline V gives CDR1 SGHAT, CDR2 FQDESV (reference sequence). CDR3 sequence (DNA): TGTGCCAGCACCCCCGGGACAGGAGTGTCCGAGCAGTACTTC. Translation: CASTPGTGVSEQYF.

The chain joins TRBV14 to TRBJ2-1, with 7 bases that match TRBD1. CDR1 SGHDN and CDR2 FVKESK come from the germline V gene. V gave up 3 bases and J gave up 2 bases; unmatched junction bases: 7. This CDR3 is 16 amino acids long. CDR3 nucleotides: TGTGCCAGCAGCCACCTCGGGGACAGAGCCTACAATGAGCAGTTCTTC. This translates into CASSHLGDRAYNEQFF.

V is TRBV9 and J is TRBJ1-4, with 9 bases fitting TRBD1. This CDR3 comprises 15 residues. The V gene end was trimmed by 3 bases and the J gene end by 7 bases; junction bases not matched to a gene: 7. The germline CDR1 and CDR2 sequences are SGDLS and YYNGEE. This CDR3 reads CASSATGGWGEKLFF. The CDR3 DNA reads TGTGCCAGCAGCGCCACAGGGGGCTGGGGTGAAAAACTGTTTTTT.

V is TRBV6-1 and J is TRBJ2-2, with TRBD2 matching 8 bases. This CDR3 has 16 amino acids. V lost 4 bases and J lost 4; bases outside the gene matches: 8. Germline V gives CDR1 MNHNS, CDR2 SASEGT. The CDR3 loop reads CASSVQSRGGTGELFF. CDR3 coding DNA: TGTGCCAGCAGTGTTCAATCCCGGGGGGGCACCGGGGAGCTGTTTTTT.